A selection of T cell receptor beta chains follows, all from one sample in a study of CD8 T cells in ankylosing spondylitis. One entry per CDR3 protein results from TCRdb running MiXCR on the 5' RACE reads. The sample records around 770,000 distinct CDR3 sequences, around 17% being singletons. The sample comprised blood, either unsorted or a sorted T cell fraction (not recorded which). All receptors derive from a male donor with ankylosing spondylitis. Both conserved end residues are part of each CDR3. Fields, in order: D gene, clone size, V gene, J gene, CDR3 protein, CDR3 DNA. The D gene is left open where the match is weak. Size tells how often a clone was seen (once, few, many) or the class of an expanded clone, and some rows leave it out.

.	few	TRBV29-1	TRBJ2-1	CSVTLPFKEAGYNEQFF	TGCAGCGTTACCCTTCCATTTAAGGAGGCTGGTTACAATGAGCAGTTCTTC
TRBD2	many	TRBV5-6	TRBJ2-1	CASSLGGGNYNEQFF	TGTGCCAGCAGCTTGGGGGGGGGGAACTACAATGAGCAGTTCTTC
.	few	TRBV5-5	TRBJ2-5	CASSSDRLWAETQYF	TGTGCCAGCAGCTCGGACCGTCTCTGGGCTGAGACCCAGTACTTC
.	few	TRBV7-2	TRBJ2-7	CASRYVAGFSYEQYF	TGTGCCAGCAGATACGTTGCAGGCTTCTCCTACGAGCAGTACTTC
.	.	TRBV4-1	TRBJ2-2	CASSQVLDTGELFF	TGCGCCAGCAGCCAAGTACTGGACACCGGGGAGCTGTTTTTT
TRBD2	.	TRBV27	TRBJ2-7	CASSPRGVVYSYEQYF	TGTGCCAGCAGTCCCCGGGGGGTAGTATACTCCTACGAGCAGTACTTC
.	.	TRBV12-3/TRBV12-4	TRBJ1-5	CASSQDRSNQPQHF	TGTGCCAGCAGCCAAGACAGGTCCAATCAGCCCCAGCATTTT
TRBD1	.	TRBV11-3	TRBJ1-1	CASSPWTGAEAFF	TGTGCCAGCAGCCCTTGGACAGGGGCTGAAGCTTTCTTT
TRBD1	few	TRBV6-1	TRBJ2-2	CASSVMTGETGELFF	TGTGCCAGCAGCGTGATGACAGGGGAGACCGGGGAGCTGTTTTTT
TRBD2	few	TRBV20-1	TRBJ2-1	CSAPGLAGSFYNEQFF	TGCAGTGCTCCAGGACTAGCGGGATCTTTCTACAATGAGCAGTTCTTC